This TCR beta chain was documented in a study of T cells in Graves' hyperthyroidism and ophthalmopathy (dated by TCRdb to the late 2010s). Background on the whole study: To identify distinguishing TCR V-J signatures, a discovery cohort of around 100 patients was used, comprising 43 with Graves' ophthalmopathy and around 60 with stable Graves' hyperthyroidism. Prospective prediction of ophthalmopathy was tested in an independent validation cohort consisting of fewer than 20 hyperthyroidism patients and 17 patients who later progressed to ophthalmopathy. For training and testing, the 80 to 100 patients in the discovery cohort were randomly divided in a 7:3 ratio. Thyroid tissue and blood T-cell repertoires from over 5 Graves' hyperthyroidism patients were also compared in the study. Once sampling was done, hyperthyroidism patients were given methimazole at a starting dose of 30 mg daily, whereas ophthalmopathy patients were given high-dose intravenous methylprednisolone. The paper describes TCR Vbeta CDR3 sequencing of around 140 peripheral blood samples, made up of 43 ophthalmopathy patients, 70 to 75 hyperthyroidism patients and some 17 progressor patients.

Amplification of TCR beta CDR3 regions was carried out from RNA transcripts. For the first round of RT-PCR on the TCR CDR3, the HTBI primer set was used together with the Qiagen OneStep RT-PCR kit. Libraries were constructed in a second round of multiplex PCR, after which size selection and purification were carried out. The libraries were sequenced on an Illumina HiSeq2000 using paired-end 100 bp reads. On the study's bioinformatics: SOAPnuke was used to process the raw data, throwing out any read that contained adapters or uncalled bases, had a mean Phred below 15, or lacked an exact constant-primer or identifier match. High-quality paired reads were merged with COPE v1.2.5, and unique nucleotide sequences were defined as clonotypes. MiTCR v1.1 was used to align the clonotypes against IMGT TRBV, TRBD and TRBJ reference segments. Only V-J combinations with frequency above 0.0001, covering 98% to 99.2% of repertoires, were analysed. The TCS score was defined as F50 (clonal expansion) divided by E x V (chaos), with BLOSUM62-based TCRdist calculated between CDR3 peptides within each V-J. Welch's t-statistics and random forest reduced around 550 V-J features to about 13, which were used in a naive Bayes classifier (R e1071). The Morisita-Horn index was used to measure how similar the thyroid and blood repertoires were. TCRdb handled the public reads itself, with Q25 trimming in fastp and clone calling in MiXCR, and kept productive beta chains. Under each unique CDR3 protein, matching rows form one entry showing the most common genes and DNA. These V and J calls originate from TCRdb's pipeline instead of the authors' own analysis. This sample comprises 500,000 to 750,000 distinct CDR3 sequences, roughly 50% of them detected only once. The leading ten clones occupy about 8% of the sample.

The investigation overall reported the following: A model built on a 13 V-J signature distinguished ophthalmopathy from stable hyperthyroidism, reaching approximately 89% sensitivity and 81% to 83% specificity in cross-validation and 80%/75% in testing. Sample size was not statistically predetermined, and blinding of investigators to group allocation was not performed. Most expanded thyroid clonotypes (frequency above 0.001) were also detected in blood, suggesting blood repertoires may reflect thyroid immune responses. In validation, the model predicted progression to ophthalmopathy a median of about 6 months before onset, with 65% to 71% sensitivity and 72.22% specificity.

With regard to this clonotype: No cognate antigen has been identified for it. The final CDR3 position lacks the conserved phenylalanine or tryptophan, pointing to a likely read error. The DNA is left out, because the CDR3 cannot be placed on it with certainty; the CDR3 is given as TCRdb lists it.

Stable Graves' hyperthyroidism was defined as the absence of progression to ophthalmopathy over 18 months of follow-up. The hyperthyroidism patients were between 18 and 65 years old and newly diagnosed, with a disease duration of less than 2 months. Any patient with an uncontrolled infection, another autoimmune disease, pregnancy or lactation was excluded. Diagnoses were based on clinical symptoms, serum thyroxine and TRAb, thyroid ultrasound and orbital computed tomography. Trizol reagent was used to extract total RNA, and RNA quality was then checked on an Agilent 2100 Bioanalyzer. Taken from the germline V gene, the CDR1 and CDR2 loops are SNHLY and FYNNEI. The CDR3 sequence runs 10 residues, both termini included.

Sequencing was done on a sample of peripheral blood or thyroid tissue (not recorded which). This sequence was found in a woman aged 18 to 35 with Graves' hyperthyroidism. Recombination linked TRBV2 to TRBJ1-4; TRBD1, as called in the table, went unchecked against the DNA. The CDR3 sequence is CASMRTDLAV.